This T cell receptor beta chain was sequenced during a study of Graves' ophthalmopathy and Graves' hyperthyroidism listed by TCRdb under 2018. Regarding the study in general: Peripheral blood was collected before any treatment was given, at the time of initial diagnosis. The study used TCR beta repertoire signatures to distinguish Graves' ophthalmopathy from Graves' hyperthyroidism and to predict progression to ophthalmopathy. In total, over 130 blood samples were TCR-sequenced: under 45 ophthalmopathy, 80 or so hyperthyroidism and roughly 17 hyperthyroidism-to-ophthalmopathy patients. To explore V-J signatures that distinguish ophthalmopathy from hyperthyroidism, a discovery set of around 100 patients was enrolled, made up of 43 with ophthalmopathy and fewer than 60 with stable hyperthyroidism. The independent validation cohort included about 20 hyperthyroidism patients plus 17 patients who later progressed from hyperthyroidism to ophthalmopathy. In roughly six hyperthyroidism patients, the T-cell repertoire of thyroid tissue was compared with the T-cell repertoire of blood. After sampling, hyperthyroidism patients received methimazole starting at 30 mg daily, and ophthalmopathy patients received high-dose intravenous methylprednisolone. The 100 discovery patients were randomly split 7:3 into training and test sets.

The junction shows trimming of 2 bases on V and 4 bases on J, and the gene matches do not reach 12 bases of it. Looking up the germline V gene yields CDR1 ENHRY and CDR2 SYGVKD. Taken from cysteine to phenylalanine, the CDR3 has 17 residues. Only CDR3 DNA is held: 51 bases, read in frame from base 1. Regarding this clonotype: No antigen is known for it. Per-base qualities were not stored, and no clone one base away is much larger.

A patient counted as having stable hyperthyroidism if there was no progression to ophthalmopathy within 18 months of follow-up. Patients with hyperthyroidism were aged 18 to 65 years, had been newly diagnosed, and had a disease duration of less than 2 months. Patients with other autoimmune diseases, uncontrolled infections, pregnancy or lactation were excluded from the study. Diagnosis was based on clinical symptoms, serum thyroxine, TRAb, thyroid ultrasound and orbital computed tomography. Using Ficoll-Paque density gradient centrifugation, PBMCs were isolated from less than 11 ml of fresh peripheral blood. Trizol reagent was used to extract the total RNA, and its quality was then checked on an Agilent 2100 Bioanalyzer. TCR beta CDR3 regions were amplified from RNA transcripts for repertoire sequencing. A first-round RT-PCR used HTBI primers with the Qiagen OneStep RT-PCR kit, followed by a second-round multiplex PCR, size selection and purification. Libraries were sequenced on an Illumina HiSeq2000 using paired-end 100 bp reads. The source study handled its data this way. SOAPnuke was used for read processing, and reads with adapters, uncalled bases, a mean Phred below 15, or no exact constant-primer or identifier match were discarded. High-quality paired reads were merged with COPE v1.2.5. Unique nucleotide sequences were defined as clonotypes and aligned to IMGT TRB V, D and J references using MiTCR v1.1. The analysis was limited to V-J combinations with a frequency above 0.0001, which together covered roughly 99% of repertoires. For each V-J combination, a TCR clonal expansion and chaos score was defined as F50 clonal expansion divided by the chaos observed in the TCRdist matrix. Welch's t-statistics and random forest were used to reduce the features to some 13 V-J combinations, which were then used as input to a naive Bayes classifier. The Morisita-Horn index was used to measure how similar the thyroid and blood repertoires were. Using fastp at Q25 and MiXCR, TCRdb reprocessed the public reads and kept productive beta chains. Records with the same CDR3 protein are collapsed into one entry carrying the most frequent genes and DNA. TCRdb's processing, not the authors' own work, is the source of the V and J calls. A total of about 620,000 distinct CDR3 sequences appear in this sample, about 24% of them only once. Clones ranked in the top ten supply roughly 6.9% of the sample.

On the study overall, not on this receptor specifically: In cross-validation, the 13-signature model distinguished ophthalmopathy from stable hyperthyroidism with 87.88% sensitivity and roughly 84% specificity, while in the test set the corresponding values were about 80% and 75%. No statistical method was used to set the sample size in advance, and the investigators knew which group each participant was assigned to. In validation, the model predicted ophthalmopathy progression with 70.59% sensitivity and roughly 72% specificity; around twelve predicted patients were CT-confirmed with GO in a median of roughly 6.8 months. Among expanded thyroid clonotypes with frequency above 0.001, most also showed up in blood, which suggests that blood repertoires may reflect the thyroid immune response.

This receptor chain uses TRBV10-3 and TRBJ1-2; 8 nucleotides in the junction match TRBD1. The receptor's source is a woman younger than 35 with stable Graves' hyperthyroidism. Some clones in this sample may be carry-over from other donors' samples. Donor details come from another sample of the same person, matched by shared clones. Sequencing input: peripheral blood. The nucleotides read TGTGCCATCAGTGAGCTTGGCACAGGGGGTAATTCCTATGGCTACACCTTC. Its translation is CAISELGTGGNSYGYTF.